This T cell receptor (beta chain) was obtained from a study of CD8+ T cells in alopecia areata. Background on the study: Patients took tofacitinib for 6 to 18 months, followed by 6 drug-free months.

RNA, once extracted, was reverse transcribed into cDNA for use as the sequencing template. The assay was immunoSEQ multiplex PCR, and TCRdb's table has in-frame clones only and misses some. The table has 100,000 to 150,000 clones, roughly 54% seen once. Study-level findings and limits: Scalp data also include sequences from resident alphabeta T cells of normal skin. Relative to normal scalp, lesional scalp, especially alopecia totalis/universalis, showed higher clonality.

About this clone: Its antigen is as yet unknown.

Trimming took off 7 bases at V and 1 base at J, with 13 bases between the two ends. This CDR3 comprises 14 residues. Germline V gene data show CDR1 as SQVTM and CDR2 as ANQGSEA. The starting material was CD4+ T cells sorted from blood, obtained at week 0. The source of this sequence is a human donor with alopecia areata. J is TRBJ2-2 and V is TRBV29-1; perhaps TRBD2 as D (6 bases). The DNA of the CDR3 is TGCAGCGGATCCCTAGCGCTGAACACCGGGGAGCTGTTTTTT. Translation: CSGSLALNTGELFF.